A selection of T cell receptor beta chains follows, all from one sample in a study of cytomegalovirus exposure and HLA in healthy donors. Assay used: immunoSEQ multiplex PCR; TCRdb lists only in-frame clones, some missing. The repertoire holds under 200,000 clones, with about 80% as singletons. The sequenced material came from PBMCs. The receptors derive from a man aged 25 to 45 in good health and CMV-seronegative. The CDR3 runs from the conserved cysteine through the conserved F or W. A D gene is named only where the DNA matches it firmly. Clone size is stated in some rows and not others, as once, few, many or a class when expanded.

V: TRBV4-3
size: few
D: TRBD1
J: TRBJ1-3
CDR3: CASSQARQGLGSGNTIYF
DNA: TGCGCCAGCAGCCAAGCACGACAGGGTCTAGGGTCAGGAAACACCATATATTTT

V: TRBV13
size: .
D: TRBD2
J: TRBJ2-1
CDR3: CASSLGLAGGGVNEQFF
DNA: TGTGCCAGCAGCTTAGGACTAGCGGGAGGTGGGGTCAATGAGCAGTTCTTC

V: TRBV19
size: .
D: .
J: TRBJ2-3
CDR3: CASSIIGGADTQYF
DNA: TGTGCCAGTAGTATAATAGGGGGAGCAGATACGCAGTATTTT

V: TRBV10-1
size: .
D: .
J: TRBJ2-7
CDR3: CASSTANTGRQYF
DNA: TGCGCCAGCAGTACAGCGAATACAGGGCGGCAGTACTTC

V: TRBV19
size: .
D: .
J: TRBJ2-3
CDR3: CASSTQNTDTQYF
DNA: TGTGCCAGTAGTACACAGAACACAGATACGCAGTATTTT

V: TRBV7-8
size: .
D: .
J: TRBJ2-3
CDR3: CASSSQLQGIRPDTQYF
DNA: TGTGCCAGCAGCTCCCAGTTACAGGGTATCCGACCAGATACGCAGTATTTT

V: TRBV19
size: once
D: TRBD1
J: TRBJ2-7
CDR3: CASGTGGSYEQYF
DNA: TGTGCCAGCGGGACAGGGGGATCCTACGAGCAGTACTTC

V: TRBV20-1
size: .
D: .
J: TRBJ2-7
CDR3: CSAPRSHEQYF
DNA: TGCAGTGCTCCCCGTTCCCACGAGCAGTACTTC

V: TRBV7-3
size: .
D: TRBD1
J: TRBJ1-1
CDR3: CASSGRTGYANTEAFF
DNA: TGTGCCAGCAGCGGGCGGACAGGGTACGCGAACACTGAAGCTTTCTTT

V: TRBV9
size: .
D: TRBD1
J: TRBJ1-5
CDR3: CASSVATGGPQHF
DNA: TGTGCCAGCAGCGTAGCTACAGGGGGGCCCCAGCATTTT

V: TRBV6-5
size: .
D: .
J: TRBJ1-1
CDR3: CASSYRGGNTEAFF
DNA: TGTGCCAGCAGTTACCGAGGGGGGAACACTGAAGCTTTCTTT

V: TRBV27
size: .
D: TRBD2
J: TRBJ2-7
CDR3: CASSPGLAGASYEQYF
DNA: TGTGCCAGCAGCCCCGGGCTAGCGGGGGCCTCCTACGAGCAGTACTTC

V: TRBV7-2
size: .
D: .
J: TRBJ2-7
CDR3: CASSLVQTYEQYF
DNA: TGTGCCAGCAGCTTAGTACAGACCTACGAGCAGTACTTC

V: TRBV10-2
size: once
D: .
J: TRBJ2-1
CDR3: CASKLAETYNEQFF
DNA: TGCGCCAGCAAATTAGCGGAGACCTACAATGAGCAGTTCTTC

V: TRBV30
size: .
D: .
J: TRBJ2-1
CDR3: CAWSATAYYHNEQFF
DNA: TGTGCCTGGAGTGCGACAGCGTACTACCACAATGAGCAGTTCTTC

V: TRBV7-8
size: few
D: .
J: TRBJ1-2
CDR3: CASSLDRGGWGYGYTF
DNA: TGTGCCAGCAGCTTAGACCGGGGGGGTTGGGGCTATGGCTACACCTTC

V: TRBV7-7
size: few
D: .
J: TRBJ2-2
CDR3: CASSQGTGELFF
DNA: TGTGCTAGCAGCCAGGGGACCGGGGAGCTGTTTTTT

V: TRBV2
size: .
D: .
J: TRBJ1-1
CDR3: CASTLNGGRNTEAFF
DNA: TGTGCCAGCACCTTAAACGGGGGAAGAAACACTGAAGCTTTCTTT

V: TRBV19
size: .
D: .
J: TRBJ2-2
CDR3: CASSIWTGYTGELFF
DNA: TGTGCCAGTAGTATCTGGACGGGATACACCGGGGAGCTGTTTTTT

V: TRBV15
size: .
D: TRBD2
J: TRBJ2-7
CDR3: CATSRDLAASYEQYF
DNA: TGTGCCACCAGCAGAGATCTAGCGGCCTCCTACGAGCAGTACTTC

V: TRBV5-1
size: .
D: TRBD2
J: TRBJ2-1
CDR3: CASSFGLAGADEQFF
DNA: TGCGCCAGCAGCTTCGGACTAGCGGGAGCAGATGAGCAGTTCTTC

V: TRBV7-2
size: .
D: TRBD1
J: TRBJ2-7
CDR3: CASSSTGRTYEQYF
DNA: TGTGCCAGCAGTTCGACAGGGCGGACCTACGAGCAGTACTTC

V: TRBV6-4
size: .
D: .
J: TRBJ2-2
CDR3: CASSLQGTGELFF
DNA: TGTGCCAGCAGCCTCCAGGGCACCGGGGAGCTGTTTTTT

V: TRBV9
size: .
D: TRBD1
J: TRBJ1-4
CDR3: CASSVEGDSGKLFF
DNA: TGTGCCAGCAGCGTCGAAGGGGACAGTGGAAAACTGTTTTTT

V: TRBV5-4
size: .
D: TRBD2
J: TRBJ2-5
CDR3: CASSFSGDLQETQYF
DNA: TGTGCCAGCAGCTTTAGCGGGGACCTTCAAGAGACCCAGTACTTC

V: TRBV7-8
size: .
D: TRBD1
J: TRBJ2-7
CDR3: CVSSPHRTGWTYEQYF
DNA: TGTGTCAGCAGCCCCCACAGGACAGGGTGGACCTACGAGCAGTACTTC